This TCR beta chain was found in a study of shared clonotypes between healthy human individuals. Study at large: Per-donor plates numbered three CD4 naive, three CD4 memory, two CD8 naive and one CD8 memory.

Naive-designated CD8 cells lacked CD45RO, were positively enriched for CCR7, and omitted terminally differentiated effector memory CD45RA+ cells. Germline V gene sequence: CDR1 LNHDA, CDR2 SQIVND (reference sequence). V was trimmed by 3 bases and J by 3 bases, leaving 6 bases between them. This CDR3 is built from 13 residues. The authors' processing: There were no quality scores in the junction-only immunoSEQ sequences, so filtering differed. Profiled with immunoSEQ multiplex PCR; TCRdb holds only in-frame clones, not every one. The V and J calls and the clone size are those of that table, but D and trimming were determined from the DNA. The table includes 2 million or so clones, approximately 94% detected once. Findings and limits, study-wide: Naive subsets tended to show greater estimated richness than memory subsets. Rarefaction demonstrated incomplete sorted-subset sequencing despite large depth.

On this clone itself: Its matching antigen is unknown. Other DNA sequences within the sample encode an identical CDR3.

The TCR originated in a man between 18 and 29 years old in good health. The rearrangement uses TRBV19 and TRBJ2-1; the D is unclear. Sample: naive CD8+ T cells sorted from blood. CDR3: CASSIGVYNEQFF. The CDR3, as DNA: TGTGCCAGTAGTATTGGAGTCTACAATGAGCAGTTCTTC.